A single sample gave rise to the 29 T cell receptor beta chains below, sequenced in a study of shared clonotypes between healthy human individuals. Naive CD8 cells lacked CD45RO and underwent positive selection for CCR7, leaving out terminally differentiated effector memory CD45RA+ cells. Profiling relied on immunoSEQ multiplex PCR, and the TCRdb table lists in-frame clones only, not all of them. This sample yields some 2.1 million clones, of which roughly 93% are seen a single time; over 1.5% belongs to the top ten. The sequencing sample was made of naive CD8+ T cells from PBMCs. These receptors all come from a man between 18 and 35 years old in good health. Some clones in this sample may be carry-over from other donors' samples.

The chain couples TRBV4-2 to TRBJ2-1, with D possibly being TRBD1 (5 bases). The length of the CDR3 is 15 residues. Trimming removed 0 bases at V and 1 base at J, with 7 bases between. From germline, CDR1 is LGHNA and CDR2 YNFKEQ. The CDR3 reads CASSQDTGSYNEQFF. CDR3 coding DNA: TGTGCCAGCAGCCAAGATACAGGATCCTACAATGAGCAGTTCTTC.

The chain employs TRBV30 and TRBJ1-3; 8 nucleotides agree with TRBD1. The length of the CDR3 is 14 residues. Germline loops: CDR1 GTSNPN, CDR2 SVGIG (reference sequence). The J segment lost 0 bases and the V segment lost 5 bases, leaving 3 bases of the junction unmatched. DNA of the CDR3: TGTGCCTGGGGAGGGACAGGCTCTGGAAACACCATATATTTT. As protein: CAWGGTGSGNTIYF.

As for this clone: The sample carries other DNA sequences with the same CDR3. The CDR3 loop is CASSSRLGYTF. In nucleotides, the CDR3 is TGTGCCAGCAGCTCCCGCCTGGGCTACACCTTC. The chain combines TRBV11-2 with TRBJ1-2; D remains unclear. Trimming cost V 4 bases and J 8 bases, with 8 bases left between them. The CDR3 sequence is 11 residues long. Germline CDR1 and CDR2: SGHAT and FQNNGV.

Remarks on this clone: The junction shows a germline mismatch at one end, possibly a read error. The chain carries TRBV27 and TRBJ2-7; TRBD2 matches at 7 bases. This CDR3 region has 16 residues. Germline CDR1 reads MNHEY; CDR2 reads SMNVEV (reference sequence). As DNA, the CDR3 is TGTGCCAGCAGTCTATCCCCCGGGACTACATCCTACGAGCAGTACTTC. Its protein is CASSLSPGTTSYEQYF.

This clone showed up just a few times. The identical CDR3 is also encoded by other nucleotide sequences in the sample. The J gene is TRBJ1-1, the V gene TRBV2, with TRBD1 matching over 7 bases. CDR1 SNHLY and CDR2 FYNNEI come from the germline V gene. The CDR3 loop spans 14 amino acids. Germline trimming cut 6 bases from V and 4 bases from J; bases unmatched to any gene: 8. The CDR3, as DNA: TGTGCCAGCAGCGACCCGAGACAGGGCACTGAAGCTTTCTTT. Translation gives CASSDPRQGTEAFF.

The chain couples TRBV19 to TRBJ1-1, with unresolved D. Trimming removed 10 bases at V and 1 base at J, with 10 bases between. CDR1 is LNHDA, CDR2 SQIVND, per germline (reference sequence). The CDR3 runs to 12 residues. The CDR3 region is CAIRLGNTEAFF. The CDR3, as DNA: TGTGCCATCCGCCTCGGGAACACTGAAGCTTTCTTT.

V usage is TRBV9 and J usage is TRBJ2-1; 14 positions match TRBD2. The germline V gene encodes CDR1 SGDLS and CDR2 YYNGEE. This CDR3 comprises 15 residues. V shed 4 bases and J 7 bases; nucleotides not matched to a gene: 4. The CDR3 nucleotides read TGTGCCAGCAGCCAGGGGACTAGCGGGAGAAATGAGCAGTTCTTC. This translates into CASSQGTSGRNEQFF.

CDR3 sequence reads: CASSPGQGATGELFF. The CDR3 nucleotides read TGTGCCAGCAGCCCGGGACAGGGGGCGACCGGGGAGCTGTTTTTT. This sequence joins TRBV7-7 and TRBJ2-2, with 12 bases fitting TRBD1. The CDR3 contains 15 residues. V lost 5 bases to trimming and J lost 5 bases; unmatched junction nucleotides: 3. Germline CDR1 reads SSHAT; CDR2 reads FNYEAQ (reference sequence).

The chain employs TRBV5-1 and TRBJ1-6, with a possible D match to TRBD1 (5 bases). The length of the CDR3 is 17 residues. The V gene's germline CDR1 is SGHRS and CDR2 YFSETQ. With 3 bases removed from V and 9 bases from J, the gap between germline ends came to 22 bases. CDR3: CASSSNLGLTVGSPLHF. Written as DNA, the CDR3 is TGCGCCAGCAGCTCGAATCTGGGACTGACAGTTGGTTCACCCCTCCACTTT.

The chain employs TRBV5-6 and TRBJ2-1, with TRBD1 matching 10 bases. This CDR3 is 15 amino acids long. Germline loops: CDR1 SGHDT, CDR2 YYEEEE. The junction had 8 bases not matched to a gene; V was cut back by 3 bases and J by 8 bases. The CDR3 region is CASSSSGTGDHEQFF. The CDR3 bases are TGTGCCAGCAGCTCTTCCGGGACAGGGGACCATGAGCAGTTCTTC.

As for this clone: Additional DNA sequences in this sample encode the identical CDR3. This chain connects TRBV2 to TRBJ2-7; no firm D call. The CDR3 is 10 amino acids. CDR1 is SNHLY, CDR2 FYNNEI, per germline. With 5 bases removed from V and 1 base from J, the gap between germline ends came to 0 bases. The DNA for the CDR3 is TGTGCCAGCAGTTCCTACGAGCAGTACTTC. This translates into CASSSYEQYF.

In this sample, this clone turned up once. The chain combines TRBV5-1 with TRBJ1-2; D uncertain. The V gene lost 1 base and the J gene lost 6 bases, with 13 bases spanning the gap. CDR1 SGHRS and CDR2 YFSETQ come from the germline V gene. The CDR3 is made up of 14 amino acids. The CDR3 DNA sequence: TGCGCCAGCAGCTTGCGTCCGGGTATTGATGGCTACACCTTC. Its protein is CASSLRPGIDGYTF.

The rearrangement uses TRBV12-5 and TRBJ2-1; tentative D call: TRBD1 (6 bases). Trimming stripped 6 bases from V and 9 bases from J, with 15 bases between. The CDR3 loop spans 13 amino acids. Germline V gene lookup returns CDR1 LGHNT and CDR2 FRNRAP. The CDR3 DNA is TGTGCTAGTGGCCTGGGACAAGCTCTTGAGCAGTTCTTC. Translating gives CASGLGQALEQFF.

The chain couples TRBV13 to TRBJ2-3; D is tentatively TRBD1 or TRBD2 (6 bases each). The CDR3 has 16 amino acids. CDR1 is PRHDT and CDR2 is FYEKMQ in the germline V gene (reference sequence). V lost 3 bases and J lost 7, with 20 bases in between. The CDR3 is CASSFRAEGGVNTQYF. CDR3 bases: TGTGCCAGCAGCTTCCGAGCGGAGGGGGGCGTGAATACGCAGTATTTT. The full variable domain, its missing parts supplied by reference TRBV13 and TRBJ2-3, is AAGVIQSPRHLIKEKRETATLKCYPIPRHDTVYWYQQGPGQDPQFLISFYEKMQSDKGSIPDRFSAQQFSDYHSELNMSSLELGDSALYFCASSFRAEGGVNTQYFGPGTRLTVL.

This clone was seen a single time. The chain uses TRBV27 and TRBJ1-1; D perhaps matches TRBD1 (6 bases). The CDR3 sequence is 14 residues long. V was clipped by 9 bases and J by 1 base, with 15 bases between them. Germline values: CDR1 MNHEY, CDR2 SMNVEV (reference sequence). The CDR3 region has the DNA TGTGCCAGTAGAGGGAGGACAGCGAACACTGAAGCTTTCTTT. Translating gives CASRGRTANTEAFF.

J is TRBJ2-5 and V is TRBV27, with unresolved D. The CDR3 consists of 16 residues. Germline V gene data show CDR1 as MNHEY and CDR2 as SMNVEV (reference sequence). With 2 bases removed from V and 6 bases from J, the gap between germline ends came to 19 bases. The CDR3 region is CASSLNSLIAPKTQYF. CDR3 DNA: TGTGCCAGCAGTTTAAATTCCCTTATCGCCCCGAAGACCCAGTACTTC.

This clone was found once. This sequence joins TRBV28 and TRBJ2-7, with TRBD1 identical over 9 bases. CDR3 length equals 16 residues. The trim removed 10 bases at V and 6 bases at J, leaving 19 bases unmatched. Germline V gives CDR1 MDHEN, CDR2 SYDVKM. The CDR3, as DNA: TGTGCCATCCTGAGACAGGGGGAGTTTGGGCGGGTCGAGCAGTACTTC. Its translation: CAILRQGEFGRVEQYF.

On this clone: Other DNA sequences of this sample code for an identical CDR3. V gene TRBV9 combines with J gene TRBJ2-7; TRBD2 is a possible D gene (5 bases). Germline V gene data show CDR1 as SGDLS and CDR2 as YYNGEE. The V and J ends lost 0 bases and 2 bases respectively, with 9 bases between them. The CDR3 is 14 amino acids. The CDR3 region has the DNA TGTGCCAGCAGCGTAGCGGGGAGCCCCTACGAGCAGTACTTC. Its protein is CASSVAGSPYEQYF.

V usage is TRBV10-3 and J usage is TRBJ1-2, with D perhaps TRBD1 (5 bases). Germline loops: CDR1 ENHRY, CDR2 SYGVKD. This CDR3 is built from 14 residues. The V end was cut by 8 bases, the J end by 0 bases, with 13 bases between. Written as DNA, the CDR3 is TGTGCCATCTCGGGGGACGGCGCTAACTATGGCTACACCTTC. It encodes CAISGDGANYGYTF.

The CDR3 DNA reads TGTGCCAGCAGCCCTTCCGGGACGGTAAACACTGAAGCTTTCTTT. Translation: CASSPSGTVNTEAFF. V is TRBV7-3 and J is TRBJ1-1; weak D call: TRBD1 (5 bases). Trimming removed 5 bases from V and 2 bases from J, with 15 bases in between. The CDR3 extends over 15 amino acids. Looked up from germline, CDR1 is SGHTA and CDR2 is FQGTGA. The complete variable domain, with remaining parts taken from reference TRBV7-3 and TRBJ1-1, reads GAGVSQTPSNKVTEKGKYVELRCDPISGHTALYWYRQSLGQGPEFLIYFQGTGAADDSGLPNDRFFAVRPEGSVSTLKIQRTERGDSAVYLCASSPSGTVNTEAFFGQGTRLTVV.

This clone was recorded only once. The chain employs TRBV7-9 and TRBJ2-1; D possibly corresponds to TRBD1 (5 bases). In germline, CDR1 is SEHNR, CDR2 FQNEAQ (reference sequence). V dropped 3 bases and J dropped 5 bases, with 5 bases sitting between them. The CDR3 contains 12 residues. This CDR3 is CASSLDNNEQFF. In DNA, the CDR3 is TGTGCCAGCAGCTTGGACAACAATGAGCAGTTCTTC.

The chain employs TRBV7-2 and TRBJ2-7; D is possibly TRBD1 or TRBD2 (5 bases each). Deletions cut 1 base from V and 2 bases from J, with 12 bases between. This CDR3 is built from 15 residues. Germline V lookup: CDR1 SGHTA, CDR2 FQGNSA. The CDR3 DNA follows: TGTGCCAGCAGCTTAGGGACTGGGGCAGCCTACGAGCAGTACTTC. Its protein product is CASSLGTGAAYEQYF.

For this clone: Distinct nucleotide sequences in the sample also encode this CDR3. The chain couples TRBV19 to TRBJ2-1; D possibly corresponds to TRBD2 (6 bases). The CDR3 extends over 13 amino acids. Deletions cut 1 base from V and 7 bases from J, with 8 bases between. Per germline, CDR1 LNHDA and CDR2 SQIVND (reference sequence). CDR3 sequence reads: CASSIVRGNEQFF. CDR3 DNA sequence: TGTGCCAGTAGTATAGTACGGGGGAATGAGCAGTTCTTC.

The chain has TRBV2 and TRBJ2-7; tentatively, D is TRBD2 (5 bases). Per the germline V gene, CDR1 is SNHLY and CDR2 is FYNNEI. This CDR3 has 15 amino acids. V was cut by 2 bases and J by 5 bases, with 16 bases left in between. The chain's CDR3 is CASSEWLGSSDEQYF. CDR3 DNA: TGTGCCAGCAGTGAATGGCTGGGGAGCTCGGACGAGCAGTACTTC.

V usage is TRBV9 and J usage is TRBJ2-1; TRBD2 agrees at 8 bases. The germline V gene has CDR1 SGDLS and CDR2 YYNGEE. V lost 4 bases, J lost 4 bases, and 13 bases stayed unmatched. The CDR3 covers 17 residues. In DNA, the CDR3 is TGTGCCAGCAGCCCCACTAGCGGAGTGACCCTTTACAATGAGCAGTTCTTC. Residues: CASSPTSGVTLYNEQFF.

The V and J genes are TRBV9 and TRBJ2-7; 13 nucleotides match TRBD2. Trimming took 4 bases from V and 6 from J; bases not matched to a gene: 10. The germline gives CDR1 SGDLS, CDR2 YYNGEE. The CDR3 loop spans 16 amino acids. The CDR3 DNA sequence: TGTGCCAGCAGCAGGACTAGCGGGAGTCTACCCTCCGAGCAGTACTTC. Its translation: CASSRTSGSLPSEQYF.

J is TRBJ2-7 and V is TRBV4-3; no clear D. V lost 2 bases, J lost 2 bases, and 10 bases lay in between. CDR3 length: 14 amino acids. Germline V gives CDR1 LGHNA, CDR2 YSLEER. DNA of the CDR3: TGCGCCAGCAGCCAATTTAATGGAGCCTACGAGCAGTACTTC. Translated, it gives CASSQFNGAYEQYF.

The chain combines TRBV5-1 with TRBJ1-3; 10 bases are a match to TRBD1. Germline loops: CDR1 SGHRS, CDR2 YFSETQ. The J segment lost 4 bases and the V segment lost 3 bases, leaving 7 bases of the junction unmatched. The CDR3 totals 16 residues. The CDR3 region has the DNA TGCGCCAGCAGCTACCTGACAGGGGGCACCGGAAACACCATATATTTT. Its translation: CASSYLTGGTGNTIYF.

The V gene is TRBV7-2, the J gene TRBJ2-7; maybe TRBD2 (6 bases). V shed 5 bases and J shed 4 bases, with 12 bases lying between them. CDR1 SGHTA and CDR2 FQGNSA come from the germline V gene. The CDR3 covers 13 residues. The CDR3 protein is CASSRERNYEQYF. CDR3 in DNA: TGTGCCAGCAGCCGGGAGCGGAATTACGAGCAGTACTTC.